This TCR beta chain comes out of a study of control samples from healthy donors and cancer patients. Libraries were prepared by immunoSEQ multiplex PCR; TCRdb keeps only in-frame clonotypes and omits some of them. The data contain about 180,000 clones, around 92% of them singletons. CDR3 length equals 14 residues. CDR1 and CDR2 from the germline V gene are SEHNR and FQNEAQ (reference sequence). Trimming took off 1 base at V and 2 bases at J, with 9 bases between the two ends. This sequence joins TRBV7-9 and TRBJ2-7; D remains unclear. This clonotype was obtained from a woman in her thirties or forties in good health. Sequencing used blood. CDR3 DNA: TGTGCCAGCAGCTTAGGTGGGTCCACCTACGAGCAGTACTTC. It is translated as CASSLGGSTYEQYF.